This paragraph covers one T cell receptor beta chain sequence. In the source study's methods: Reference gene primer amplification gave nucleated cell count estimates. Sequencing used immunoSEQ multiplex PCR; TCRdb keeps in-frame clones, though not all of them. That table gives V, J and clone size, and the DNA gave D and trimming. The data show 100,000 to 150,000 clones, with approximately 80% seen just once and 10% to 15% held by the top ten. The data were taken from a study of blood T cell repertoires in COVID-19. Overall study: The United States, Italy and Spain supplied acute and convalescent COVID-19 samples. From T cells, B-cell-depleted T cells, or PBMCs came the material, which was cDNA or gDNA.

Germline V gene sequence: CDR1 MNHEY, CDR2 SMNVEV (reference sequence). V gave up 4 bases and J gave up 4 bases; unmatched junction bases: 10. This CDR3 comprises 17 residues. Sequenced sample: peripheral blood. J is TRBJ2-2 and V is TRBV27, with TRBD2 identical over 9 bases. The origin of this receptor is a man aged 60-69 years with acute or convalescent COVID-19. The CDR3 spells CASSWRVAGAGTGELFF. CDR3 bases: TGTGCCAGCAGTTGGAGGGTAGCGGGAGCGGGCACCGGGGAGCTGTTTTTT.